Shown below are 16 T cell receptor beta chains from a single sample sequenced in a study of PD-L1 blockade in urothelial cancer. Clones were read by immunoSEQ multiplex PCR, and TCRdb kept only the in-frame ones, dropping some. The data hold 100,000 to 150,000 clones, with about 82% observed a single time. Time point indicated: peripheral blood 6 weeks after treatment start. This specimen consisted of PBMCs, obtained around atezolizumab (anti-PD-L1) treatment. The receptors come from a man between 45 and 60 years old with urothelial cancer.

The chain recombines TRBV25-1 with TRBJ1-4, with D perhaps matching TRBD1 (6 bases). Trimming removed 6 bases at V and 5 bases at J, with 13 bases between. The V gene's germline CDR1 is MGHDK and CDR2 SYGVNS. CDR3 length: 14 amino acids. The chain's CDR3 is CASSPRGLNEKLFF. The CDR3 DNA sequence: TGTGCCAGCAGCCCCAGGGGACTAAATGAAAAACTGTTTTTT.

The chain employs TRBV19 and TRBJ1-1, with D unresolved. The CDR3 is 14 residues long. V lost 1 base, J lost 5 bases, and 11 bases lay in between. Germline CDR1 reads LNHDA; CDR2 reads SQIVND (reference sequence). CDR3 amino acids: CASSIATFQTEAFF. In DNA form, the CDR3 reads TGTGCCAGTAGTATAGCCACTTTTCAAACTGAAGCTTTCTTT.

This clone was recorded only once. The gene calls are TRBV19 and TRBJ2-2, with 9 bases lining up with TRBD2. The V segment lost 5 bases and the J segment 9 bases; nucleotides outside the gene matches: 7. Looked up from germline, CDR1 is LNHDA and CDR2 is SQIVND (reference sequence). This CDR3 is 14 amino acids long. CDR3 sequence reads: CASSGGLASRELFF. The DNA for the CDR3 is TGTGCCAGTAGTGGAGGACTAGCGAGCAGGGAGCTGTTTTTT.

The chain has TRBV29-1 and TRBJ1-2; 10 bases align to TRBD1. Germline V CDR1 and CDR2: SQVTM, ANQGSEA. The CDR3 runs to 15 residues. V gave up 6 bases and J gave up 3 bases; unmatched junction bases: 10. CDR3 protein: CSVGGQGGSDYGYTF. DNA for the CDR3: TGCAGCGTGGGCGGACAGGGGGGTTCCGACTATGGCTACACCTTC. Full variable domain (missing parts from reference TRBV29-1 and TRBJ1-2): SAVISQKPSRDICQRGTSLTIQCQVDSQVTMMFWYRQQPGQSLTLIATANQGSEATYESGFVIDKFPISRPNLTFSTLTVSNMSPEDSSIYLCSVGGQGGSDYGYTFGSGTRLTVV.

J is TRBJ2-1 and V is TRBV15; D remains unclear. This CDR3 region has 15 residues. Deletions cut 2 bases from V and 4 bases from J, with 12 bases between. Germline CDR1 and CDR2: LNHNV and YYDKDF (reference sequence). The CDR3 DNA follows: TGTGCCACCAGCAGAAGAGGAGTCGTGTACAATGAGCAGTTCTTC. Amino acid sequence: CATSRRGVVYNEQFF.

This chain uses TRBV15 with TRBJ1-5; D possibly corresponds to TRBD1 (6 bases). The CDR3 covers 14 residues. The germline V gene encodes CDR1 LNHNV and CDR2 YYDKDF (reference sequence). Trimming took 5 bases from V and 3 from J, leaving 11 bases between them. Here the CDR3 DNA reads TGTGCCACCAGCCCGGGACATCCCAATCAGCCCCAGCATTTT. As protein: CATSPGHPNQPQHF.

This sequence joins TRBV6-6 and TRBJ2-7, with D possibly TRBD1 on 5 matching bases. This CDR3 has 13 residues. V was cut by 2 bases and J by 3 bases, with 8 bases left in between. Germline V gene sequence: CDR1 MNHNY, CDR2 SVGAGI (reference sequence). The CDR3 DNA sequence: TGTGCCAGCAGTTACGACAGTTACTACGAGCAGTACTTC. Translation: CASSYDSYYEQYF.

The V and J genes are TRBV19 and TRBJ2-2; TRBD2 aligns across 8 bases. CDR3 length equals 17 residues. The V gene's germline CDR1 is LNHDA and CDR2 SQIVND (reference sequence). The V and J ends lost 4 bases and 6 bases, in that order; junction bases with no gene match: 13. The CDR3 spells CASSTRQWTSHSGELFF. As DNA, the CDR3 is TGTGCCAGTAGTACCCGACAGTGGACTAGCCATTCCGGGGAGCTGTTTTTT.

The gene calls are TRBV9 and TRBJ2-7, with a weak D call TRBD1 (6 bases). The germline gives CDR1 SGDLS, CDR2 YYNGEE. Trimming stripped 0 bases from V and 4 bases from J, with 14 bases between. CDR3 size: 15 residues. This chain's CDR3 is CASSVEGGLGYEQYF. Written as DNA, the CDR3 is TGTGCCAGCAGCGTAGAAGGGGGTTTGGGATACGAGCAGTACTTC.

The gene calls are TRBV29-1 and TRBJ1-6; TRBD1 might be the D (6 bases). Per the germline V gene, CDR1 is SQVTM and CDR2 is ANQGSEA. V was trimmed by 4 bases and J by 7 bases, leaving 11 bases between them. This CDR3 has 13 residues. Here the CDR3 reads CSVVWTANSPLHF. CDR3 nucleotide sequence: TGCAGCGTTGTTTGGACAGCAAATTCACCCCTCCACTTT. Looking up the rest from reference TRBV29-1 and TRBJ1-6 gives the full variable domain: SAVISQKPSRDICQRGTSLTIQCQVDSQVTMMFWYRQQPGQSLTLIATANQGSEATYESGFVIDKFPISRPNLTFSTLTVSNMSPEDSSIYLCSVVWTANSPLHFGNGTRLTVT.

This chain joins TRBV11-3 and TRBJ2-3; a weak D match, TRBD2 (5 bases). The V end was cut by 1 base, the J end by 8 bases, with 19 bases between. This CDR3 is 16 amino acids long. CDR1 SGHNT and CDR2 YENEEA come from the germline V gene. CDR3 sequence (DNA): TGTGCCAGCAGCTTAGTGTCCGGGATGGGCACGGGTACGCAGTATTTT. Its protein product is CASSLVSGMGTGTQYF.

This clone was recorded once. This chain joins TRBV4-1 and TRBJ2-2; 10 positions match TRBD2. Germline CDR1 is MGHRA and CDR2 is YSYEKL. Trimming removed 4 bases from V and 5 bases from J; junction bases left unmatched: 10. CDR3 length: 17 amino acids. The CDR3 DNA reads TGCGCCAGCAGCCCGAGGTGGGTAGCGGGAGGAACCGGGGAGCTGTTTTTT. Its translation is CASSPRWVAGGTGELFF.

The chain joins TRBV29-1 to TRBJ2-1; no firm D call. The germline V and J ends were trimmed by 5 bases and 9 bases, with 17 bases remaining between them. Germline V gene data show CDR1 as SQVTM and CDR2 as ANQGSEA. This CDR3 is built from 13 residues. The chain's CDR3 is CSVQRPLTGEQFF. In DNA, the CDR3 is TGCAGCGTTCAAAGACCCCTTACGGGTGAGCAGTTCTTC.

The chain has TRBV21-1 and TRBJ2-7; TRBD1, the table's D call, lacks a check against the DNA. TRBV21-1 is described as a pseudogene. This CDR3 comprises 15 residues. This chain's CDR3 is CASSKGSGQEYEQYF. CDR3 nucleotide sequence: TGTGCCAGCAGCAAAGGGTCGGGACAGGAGTACGAGCAGTACTTC.

The chain is built from TRBV25-1 and TRBJ1-2; 7 bases map to TRBD1. The CDR3 contains 14 residues. The junction had 6 bases not matched to a gene; V was cut back by 6 bases and J by 2 bases. Germline assignment: CDR1 MGHDK and CDR2 SYGVNS. This CDR3 is CASRPMTGNYGYTF. The CDR3 DNA reads as TGTGCCAGCAGGCCAATGACAGGGAACTATGGCTACACCTTC.

This chain connects TRBV28 to TRBJ1-1, with D unclear. CDR3 length: 15 residues. CDR1 and CDR2 (germline): MDHEN, SYDVKM. Trimming left V 7 bases short and J 5 bases short, with 20 bases between. CDR3 sequence reads: CASTTGPEAWTEAFF. The CDR3 DNA follows: TGTGCCAGCACTACGGGTCCGGAGGCGTGGACTGAAGCTTTCTTT.